These T cell receptor beta chains were read from a single sample in a study of cytomegalovirus exposure and HLA in healthy donors. The repertoire was sequenced with immunoSEQ multiplex PCR; TCRdb's copy has only in-frame clones and lacks some. The data show just over 70,000 clones, with around two thirds seen just once and approximately 10% held by the top ten. Input material: PBMCs. Receptors were obtained from a human donor in good health. The CDR3 runs from the conserved cysteine through the conserved F or W. The D gene is left open where the match is weak. Expanded clones get a size class; other rows say once, few or many, or leave the size out.

V gene: TRBV6-1; D gene: TRBD1; clone size: .; J gene: TRBJ1-4; CDR3 protein: CASSSPDRANEKLFF; CDR3 DNA: TGTGCCAGCAGTTCCCCGGACAGGGCTAATGAAAAACTGTTTTTT
V gene: TRBV28; D gene: .; clone size: .; J gene: TRBJ1-2; CDR3 protein: CATGTPSNYGYTF; CDR3 DNA: TGTGCCACCGGGACACCCAGCAACTATGGCTACACCTTC
V gene: TRBV10-3; D gene: .; clone size: .; J gene: TRBJ2-6; CDR3 protein: CAIMAGVTGANVLTF; CDR3 DNA: TGTGCCATCATGGCAGGGGTAACTGGGGCCAACGTCCTGACTTTC
V gene: TRBV2; D gene: .; clone size: .; J gene: TRBJ2-2; CDR3 protein: CASVPGASNTGELFF; CDR3 DNA: TGTGCCAGCGTACCGGGAGCTTCGAACACCGGGGAGCTGTTTTTT
V gene: TRBV9; D gene: TRBD2; clone size: once; J gene: TRBJ2-7; CDR3 protein: CASSVDSTSVPYEQYF; CDR3 DNA: TGTGCCAGCAGCGTAGATTCCACTAGCGTTCCCTACGAGCAGTACTTC
V gene: TRBV10-3; D gene: .; clone size: .; J gene: TRBJ2-1; CDR3 protein: CAISVGSTYNEQFF; CDR3 DNA: TGTGCCATCAGTGTAGGGAGCACCTACAATGAGCAGTTCTTC
V gene: TRBV7-9; D gene: TRBD2; clone size: .; J gene: TRBJ2-3; CDR3 protein: CASSPPAGADTQYF; CDR3 DNA: TGTGCCAGCAGCCCCCCTGCGGGGGCAGATACGCAGTATTTT
V gene: TRBV5-6; D gene: .; clone size: .; J gene: TRBJ2-7; CDR3 protein: CASSLVAGYEQYF; CDR3 DNA: TGTGCCAGCAGCTTGGTGGCGGGATACGAGCAGTACTTC
V gene: TRBV5-1; D gene: .; clone size: .; J gene: TRBJ1-1; CDR3 protein: CASSPRPGLDTEAFF; CDR3 DNA: TGCGCCAGCAGCCCCCGGCCCGGGTTGGACACTGAAGCTTTCTTT
V gene: TRBV5-4; D gene: TRBD1; clone size: .; J gene: TRBJ1-2; CDR3 protein: CASTVDRGPGGYTF; CDR3 DNA: TGTGCCAGCACCGTCGACAGGGGGCCGGGGGGCTACACCTTC
V gene: TRBV27; D gene: TRBD1; clone size: .; J gene: TRBJ2-5; CDR3 protein: CASNLQGAGETQYF; CDR3 DNA: TGTGCCAGCAACCTACAGGGGGCCGGAGAGACCCAGTACTTC
V gene: TRBV4-1; D gene: .; clone size: .; J gene: TRBJ1-4; CDR3 protein: CASSQDRRPGAEKLFF; CDR3 DNA: TGCGCCAGCAGCCAAGATAGGAGGCCAGGCGCTGAAAAACTGTTTTTT
V gene: TRBV11-3; D gene: .; clone size: .; J gene: TRBJ1-1; CDR3 protein: CASSFTGNTEAFF; CDR3 DNA: TGTGCCAGCAGCTTCACAGGGAACACTGAAGCTTTCTTT